These 20 T cell receptor beta chains came from one sample sequenced in a study of cytomegalovirus exposure and HLA in healthy donors. The PCR had 60 Vbeta and 13 Jbeta primers. Clones were read by immunoSEQ multiplex PCR, and TCRdb kept only the in-frame ones, dropping some. The sample table sets out more than 100,000 clones. Specimen: PBMCs. All receptors derive from a man in his late teens or twenties in good health and CMV-seronegative.

The chain joins TRBV5-1 to TRBJ2-7, with D possibly matching TRBD2 (5 bases). CDR1 and CDR2 (germline): SGHRS, YFSETQ. V lost 3 bases and J 7 bases, leaving 14 bases between the germline ends. The CDR3 is made up of 13 amino acids. The CDR3 loop is CASSSGLSREQYF. The CDR3 coding sequence is TGCGCCAGCAGCTCCGGACTCTCCAGGGAGCAGTACTTC.

The gene calls are TRBV5-1 and TRBJ1-3; D is possibly TRBD1 (5 bases). The CDR3 has 15 amino acids. V was clipped by 4 bases and J by 4 bases, with 15 bases between them. CDR1 SGHRS and CDR2 YFSETQ come from the germline V gene. The CDR3 region has the DNA TGCGCCAGCAGCCTTGGGGGGGATTACGGAAACACCATATATTTT. Protein: CASSLGGDYGNTIYF.

The DNA of the CDR3 is TGTGCCAGCAGTTATAGGGGATCCAATGGCTACACCTTC. Translating gives CASSYRGSNGYTF. The V gene is TRBV6-5, the J gene TRBJ1-2; tentative D call: TRBD1 (5 bases). CDR3 length equals 13 residues. Per germline, CDR1 MNHEY and CDR2 SVGAGI. V lost 3 bases, J lost 6 bases, and 11 bases lay in between.

V is TRBV18 and J is TRBJ2-3, with 10 nucleotides matching TRBD2. CDR1 is KGHSH and CDR2 is LQKENI in the germline V gene. The V gene end was trimmed by 3 bases and the J gene end by 1 base; junction bases not matched to a gene: 7. CDR3 length: 17 amino acids. The CDR3 bases are TGTGCCAGCTCACCCCCCGGACTAGCGGCTGGCACAGATACGCAGTATTTT. The encoded protein is CASSPPGLAAGTDTQYF.

The chain recombines TRBV5-8 with TRBJ1-2, with D perhaps TRBD1 (5 bases). The germline V gene has CDR1 SGHTS and CDR2 YDEGEE. V dropped 4 bases and J dropped 8 bases, with 12 bases sitting between them. The CDR3 spans 12 residues. The CDR3 region is CASSVGLTGYTF. The CDR3 nucleotides are TGTGCCAGCAGCGTGGGACTCACGGGCTACACCTTC.

The chain recombines TRBV14 with TRBJ2-7, with TRBD1 matching 7 bases. The trim removed 1 base at V and 2 bases at J, leaving 2 bases unmatched. CDR3 length: 14 amino acids. CDR1 is SGHDN and CDR2 is FVKESK in the germline V gene. The CDR3 loop reads CASSQGQGPYEQYF. CDR3 coding DNA: TGTGCCAGCAGCCAAGGACAGGGACCCTACGAGCAGTACTTC.

CDR3 DNA sequence: TGTGCCAGCAGCGTGCGGGGAGGTCCGGGACAGGGAACCCCCGAGCAGTACTTC. This translates into CASSVRGGPGQGTPEQYF. The chain couples TRBV9 to TRBJ2-7; TRBD1 matches at 9 bases. Germline CDR1 and CDR2: SGDLS and YYNGEE. The CDR3 loop spans 18 amino acids. V trimming: 2 bases; J trimming: 6 bases; junction bases outside the gene matches: 18.

This chain connects TRBV30 to TRBJ1-4; D perhaps matches TRBD1 (6 bases). CDR3 length equals 12 residues. Germline V gene lookup returns CDR1 GTSNPN and CDR2 SVGIG (reference sequence). CDR3 residues: CAVQQGGEKLFF. CDR3 in DNA: TGTGCAGTTCAACAGGGAGGGGAAAAACTGTTTTTT.

The rearrangement links TRBV9 to TRBJ2-1, with D possibly matching TRBD2 (5 bases). The V and J ends lost 2 bases and 0 bases respectively, with 18 bases between them. Germline V CDR1 and CDR2: SGDLS, YYNGEE. The CDR3 loop spans 18 amino acids. CDR3 nucleotides: TGTGCCAGCAGCGTTCAGGAGCGGACCTGGAGCTCCTACAATGAGCAGTTCTTC. This gives the protein CASSVQERTWSSYNEQFF. Variable domain in full (rest from reference TRBV9 and TRBJ2-1): DSGVTQTPKHLITATGQRVTLRCSPRSGDLSVYWYQQSLDQGLQFLIQYYNGEERAKGNILERFSAQQFPDLHSELNLSSLELGDSALYFCASSVQERTWSSYNEQFFGPGTRLTVL.

The chain couples TRBV30 to TRBJ2-7, with 8 bases lining up with TRBD1. The CDR3 consists of 14 residues. Germline V gives CDR1 GTSNPN, CDR2 SVGIG (reference sequence). Trimming took 0 bases from V and 4 from J; bases not matched to a gene: 5. The CDR3 DNA sequence: TGTGCCTGGAGTGTAGGGACAGGAGGATACGAGCAGTACTTC. This translates into CAWSVGTGGYEQYF.

The rearrangement joins TRBV5-1 to TRBJ2-3; 10 bases fit TRBD1. From germline, CDR1 is SGHRS and CDR2 YFSETQ. The CDR3 loop spans 16 amino acids. V dropped 4 bases and J dropped 1; count of bases not matched to a gene: 6. The CDR3 reads CASSPGQGLRTDTQYF. CDR3 sequence (DNA): TGCGCCAGCAGCCCGGGACAGGGGCTACGCACAGATACGCAGTATTTT.

The rearrangement links TRBV18 to TRBJ2-1; possibly TRBD2 for D (6 bases). The CDR3 covers 13 residues. CDR1 and CDR2 (germline): KGHSH, LQKENI. V gave up 6 bases and J gave up 5 bases, with 11 bases separating them. The chain's CDR3 is CASSRTINNEQFF. The CDR3 DNA is TGTGCCAGCTCCCGGACTATTAACAATGAGCAGTTCTTC.

The chain has TRBV5-6 and TRBJ1-4; TRBD1 agrees at 8 bases. CDR1 SGHDT and CDR2 YYEEEE come from the germline V gene. This CDR3 is 14 amino acids long. Losses at the gene ends were 4 bases for V and 8 bases for J; bases not matched to a gene: 7. The CDR3 spells CASSLDRGGEKLFF. The CDR3 DNA reads as TGTGCCAGCAGCCTCGACAGGGGAGGGGAAAAACTGTTTTTT.

The gene calls are TRBV5-1 and TRBJ2-1; 9 positions match TRBD1. Germline V gene lookup returns CDR1 SGHRS and CDR2 YFSETQ. J lost 6 bases, V lost 4 bases, and 8 bases had no gene match. The CDR3 runs to 15 residues. The CDR3 is CASSGDRAFINEQFF. The CDR3 DNA reads as TGCGCCAGCAGCGGGGACAGGGCCTTCATCAATGAGCAGTTCTTC.

The chain has TRBV27 and TRBJ1-1; D possibly corresponds to TRBD1 (5 bases). CDR1 is MNHEY and CDR2 is SMNVEV in the germline V gene (reference sequence). V was shortened by 4 bases and J by 0 bases, with 27 bases between the two germline ends. This CDR3 region has 20 residues. In nucleotides, the CDR3 is TGTGCCAGCAGTTCAAAGACCCCGGGGGATAGCGCTTACATGAACACTGAAGCTTTCTTT. Translated: CASSSKTPGDSAYMNTEAFF.

CDR3 in amino acids: CASSPGTGSYYGYTF. The DNA for the CDR3 is TGTGCCAGCAGCCCCGGGACAGGGTCCTACTATGGCTACACCTTC. V is TRBV5-4 and J is TRBJ1-2; 9 bases are shared with TRBD1. This CDR3 region has 15 residues. Germline V gene sequence: CDR1 SGHNT, CDR2 YYREEE (reference sequence). Trimming at V came to 4 bases and at J to 3 bases, leaving 7 bases not matched to a gene. Full variable domain (rest looked up from reference TRBV5-4 and TRBJ1-2): ETGVTQSPTHLIKTRGQQVTLRCSSQSGHNTVSWYQQALGQGPQFIFQYYREEENGRGNFPPRFSGLQFPNYSSELNVNALELDDSALYLCASSPGTGSYYGYTFGSGTRLTVV.

This chain connects TRBV6-5 to TRBJ2-6; no definite D call. Germline V gene data show CDR1 as MNHEY and CDR2 as SVGAGI. The CDR3 contains 15 residues. V lost 2 bases and J 1 base, leaving 6 bases between the germline ends. The CDR3 is CASSYQDSGANVLTF. In DNA, the CDR3 is TGTGCCAGCAGTTACCAGGATTCTGGGGCCAACGTCCTGACTTTC.

J is TRBJ2-2 and V is TRBV5-1, with a tentative D call TRBD2 (6 bases). The CDR3 has 13 residues. Deletions cut 4 bases from V and 5 bases from J, with 9 bases between. CDR1 SGHRS and CDR2 YFSETQ come from the germline V gene. The CDR3 reads CASSGGTTGELFF. CDR3 nucleotides: TGCGCCAGCAGCGGGGGGACGACCGGGGAGCTGTTTTTT.

The chain recombines TRBV6-6 with TRBJ1-2; TRBD1 might be the D (5 bases). Trimming left V 7 bases short and J 5 bases short, with 17 bases between. The CDR3 consists of 14 residues. Germline loops: CDR1 MNHNY, CDR2 SVGAGI (reference sequence). The CDR3 spells CASTPSRGVYGYTF. CDR3 nucleotide sequence: TGTGCCAGCACCCCCTCCCGGGGGGTATATGGCTACACCTTC.

CDR3 region: CATSRDRASYEQYF. The CDR3 DNA reads TGTGCCACCAGCAGAGACAGGGCCTCCTACGAGCAGTACTTC. The chain uses TRBV15 and TRBJ2-5, with D tentatively TRBD1 (5 bases). With the DNA end fitting TRBJ2-7 better, the J assignment may be wrong. This CDR3 has 14 amino acids. Germline CDR1 reads LNHNV; CDR2 reads YYDKDF (reference sequence).